The sequence of this T cell receptor beta chain was determined in a study of cytomegalovirus exposure and HLA in healthy donors (dated by TCRdb to 2016 to 2017). For the wider study: According to a later analysis, the 120 validation repertoires were produced on the same platform as the approximately 690 repertoires of the first cohort. The study was designed to test whether signatures of past pathogen exposure could be identified by cataloging public T cell receptors. Besides the first cohort of roughly 700 subjects, a separate validation cohort made up of roughly 120 different subjects was used. To predict cytomegalovirus infection status, the study combined high-throughput TCR immunosequencing, statistical association of individual TCRs with disease status, and machine learning.

About this clone itself: Its target antigen remains unknown. There are no base qualities to consult, and no much larger clone falls within one base.

The paper's findings and limits, for the study overall: A later analysis lacked HLA typing for the validation cohort, so it scored co-occurrence in that cohort across all 110 or so repertoires. The authors suggested that the approach could potentially be extended to other disease states and immunological phenotypes. Most TCR sequences were seen in very few donors, while some public TCRs were found in many individuals. A later analysis found that TCRs clustered in the first cohort also tended to co-occur in the 100 to 150 validation repertoires, with approximately 94% of cluster scores above 0. Three of the identified cytomegalovirus-associated TCR beta chains were confirmed in vitro to be specific for cytomegalovirus antigens. Cytomegalovirus status was reported to be diagnosed by the classifier with high specificity and sensitivity in both the original and validation cohorts. In the study, approximately 150 TCR beta chains were listed as associated with cytomegalovirus.

The donors belonged to the validation cohort of under 150 subjects, which was separate from the 666-subject first cohort. From the cysteine through the phenylalanine, the CDR3 covers 15 amino acids. Of all the DNA, just the CDR3 is kept, 45 bases in frame from base 1. Trimming takes 2 bases off V and 2 bases off J; junction bases not matched to a gene: 5. In the germline V gene (reference sequence), CDR1 corresponds to LNHDA and CDR2 to SQIVND. Library construction relied on the immunoSEQ multiplex PCR assay. On the study's bioinformatics: A statistical classification framework was developed to diagnose cytomegalovirus status using the catalog of TCR beta chain sequences. Sourced from immuneACCESS, this table was stored by TCRdb with only in-frame sequences that have V and J called. A share of the clones is absent; for the studies checked, an unresolved V gene accounts for under half, and the remainder has no known explanation. Clone size and V and J calls were adopted from that table, with D and trimming inferred from the DNA. In this sample the table shows approximately 200,000 clones, just over 90% of which occur a single time. The ten largest clonotypes hold 0.85% to 1.2% of the sample.

In this chain, TRBV19 is recombined with TRBJ2-7, and 8 junctional nucleotides match TRBD1. This TCR derives from a woman younger than 30 in good health and CMV-seronegative. Sequencing used PBMCs. In nucleotides, the sequence is TGTGCCAGTAGTATATCGCCAGGGGGCACCTACGAGCAGTACTTC. This is translated as CASSISPGGTYEQYF.